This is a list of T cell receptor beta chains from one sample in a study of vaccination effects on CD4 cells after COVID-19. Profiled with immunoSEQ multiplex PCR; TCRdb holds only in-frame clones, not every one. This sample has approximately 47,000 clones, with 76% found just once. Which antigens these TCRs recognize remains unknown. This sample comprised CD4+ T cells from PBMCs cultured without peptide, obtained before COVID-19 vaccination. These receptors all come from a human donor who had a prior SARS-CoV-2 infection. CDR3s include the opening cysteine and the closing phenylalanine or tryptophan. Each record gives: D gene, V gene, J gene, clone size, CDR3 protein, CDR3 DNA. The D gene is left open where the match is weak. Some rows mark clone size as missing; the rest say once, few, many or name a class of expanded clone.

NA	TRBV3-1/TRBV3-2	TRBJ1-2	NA	CASSQGNRVVWGYTF	TGTGCCAGCAGCCAAGGAAACAGGGTCGTTTGGGGCTACACCTTC
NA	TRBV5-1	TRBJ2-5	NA	CASSSRGNSETQYF	TGCGCCAGCAGCTCTAGGGGTAATTCAGAGACCCAGTACTTC
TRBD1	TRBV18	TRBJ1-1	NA	CASSAGGWNTEAFF	TGTGCCAGCTCGGCAGGGGGCTGGAACACTGAAGCTTTCTTT
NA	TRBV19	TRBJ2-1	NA	CASGAGRGRSYNEQFF	TGTGCCAGCGGGGCGGGGCGAGGACGCTCCTACAATGAGCAGTTCTTC
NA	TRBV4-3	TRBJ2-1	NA	CASSQEGRSYNEQFF	TGCGCCAGCAGCCAAGAAGGTCGGTCGTACAATGAGCAGTTCTTC
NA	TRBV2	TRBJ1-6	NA	CASSEMPSPLHF	TGTGCCAGCAGTGAGATGCCCTCACCCCTCCACTTT
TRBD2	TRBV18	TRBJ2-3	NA	CASSPLAGNTDTQYF	TGTGCCAGCTCACCACTAGCGGGGAACACAGATACGCAGTATTTT
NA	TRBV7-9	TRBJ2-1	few	CASSLTADNEQFF	TGTGCCAGCAGCTTAACGGCAGACAATGAGCAGTTCTTC
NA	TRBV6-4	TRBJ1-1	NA	CASRANRKTEAFF	TGTGCCAGCAGGGCTAACAGGAAGACTGAAGCTTTCTTT
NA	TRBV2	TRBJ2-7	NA	CASRAETYEQYF	TGTGCCAGCCGCGCAGAAACCTACGAGCAGTACTTC
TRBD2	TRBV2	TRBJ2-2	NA	CASSAREGTGELFF	TGTGCCAGCAGTGCGCGGGAGGGCACCGGGGAGCTGTTTTTT
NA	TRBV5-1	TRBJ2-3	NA	CASSGPEGADTQYF	TGCGCCAGCAGCGGACCGGAGGGAGCAGATACGCAGTATTTT
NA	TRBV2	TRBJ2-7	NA	CASSEAQARRNF	TGTGCCAGCAGTGAAGCGCAGGCCAGAAGGAACTTC
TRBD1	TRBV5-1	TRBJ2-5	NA	CASGTAQETQYF	TGCGCCAGCGGGACAGCACAAGAGACCCAGTACTTC
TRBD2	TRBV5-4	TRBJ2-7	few	CASSSGGAFSYEQYF	TGTGCCAGCAGCTCCGGGGGGGCCTTCTCCTACGAGCAGTACTTC
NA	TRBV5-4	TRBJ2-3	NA	CASSPWTSTDTQYF	TGTGCCAGCAGCCCCTGGACAAGCACAGATACGCAGTATTTT
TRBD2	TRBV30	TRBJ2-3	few	CAWTRTSGTDTQYF	TGTGCCTGGACGCGGACTAGCGGCACAGATACGCAGTATTTT
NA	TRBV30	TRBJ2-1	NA	CACVRGAGSYNEQFF	TGTGCCTGCGTACGGGGGGCTGGGTCCTACAATGAGCAGTTCTTC
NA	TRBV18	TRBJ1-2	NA	CASSLSAERLNYGYTF	TGTGCCAGCTCATTGTCGGCAGAGAGGCTTAACTATGGCTACACCTTC
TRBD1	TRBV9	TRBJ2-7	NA	CASSVGLQTGTGNEQYF	TGTGCCAGCAGCGTAGGACTCCAGACCGGGACAGGGAACGAGCAGTACTTC
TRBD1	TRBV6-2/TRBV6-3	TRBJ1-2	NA	CASSYSRTGLEGYTF	TGTGCCAGCAGTTACTCACGGACAGGGTTGGAAGGCTACACCTTC
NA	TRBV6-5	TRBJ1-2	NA	CASTPGYGYTF	TGTGCCAGCACCCCAGGCTATGGCTACACCTTC
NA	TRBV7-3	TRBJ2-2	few	CASSDGPNTGELFF	TGTGCCAGCAGCGATGGACCCAACACCGGGGAGCTGTTTTTT
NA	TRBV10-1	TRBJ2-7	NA	CASTSTYAYYEQYF	TGCGCCAGCACATCGACATATGCCTATTACGAGCAGTACTTC
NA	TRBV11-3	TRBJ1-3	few	CASSLVWDGNTIYF	TGTGCCAGCAGCTTAGTATGGGATGGAAACACCATATATTTT
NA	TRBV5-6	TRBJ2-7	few	CASSPKSLAVSYEQYF	TGTGCCAGCAGCCCCAAGTCACTAGCTGTATCCTACGAGCAGTACTTC
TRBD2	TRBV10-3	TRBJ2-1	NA	CAIGGSAGDYNEQFF	TGTGCCATCGGAGGTTCAGCGGGGGACTACAATGAGCAGTTCTTC
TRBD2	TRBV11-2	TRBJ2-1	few	CASSVPGLAGNEQFF	TGTGCCAGCAGCGTGCCAGGACTAGCCGGCAATGAGCAGTTCTTC
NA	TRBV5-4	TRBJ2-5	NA	CASSSPTGSVETQYF	TGTGCCAGCAGCTCGCCGACGGGGTCAGTAGAGACCCAGTACTTC
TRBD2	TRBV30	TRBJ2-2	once	CAWTGTSGRTGELFF	TGTGCCTGGACCGGGACTAGCGGTCGGACCGGGGAGCTGTTTTTT
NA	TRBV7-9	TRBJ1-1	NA	CASSLRLRENTEAFF	TGTGCCAGCAGCTTACGCCTAAGGGAGAACACTGAAGCTTTCTTT
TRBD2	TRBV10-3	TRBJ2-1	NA	CATQPSGGVSNNEQFF	TGTGCCACCCAGCCTAGCGGGGGGGTTTCCAACAATGAGCAGTTCTTC
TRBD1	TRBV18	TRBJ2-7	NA	CASSERTGVWEQYF	TGTGCCAGCTCAGAAAGGACAGGGGTTTGGGAGCAGTACTTC
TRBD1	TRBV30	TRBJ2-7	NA	CAWSVRIGQGISYEQYF	TGTGCCTGGAGTGTACGGATCGGACAGGGGATCTCCTACGAGCAGTACTTC
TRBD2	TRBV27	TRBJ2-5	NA	CASSRLAGGPGTQYF	TGTGCCAGCAGCCGGCTAGCGGGGGGCCCCGGGACCCAGTACTTC
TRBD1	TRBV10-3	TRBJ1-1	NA	CAISTGAAEAFF	TGTGCCATCAGTACAGGGGCGGCCGAAGCTTTCTTT
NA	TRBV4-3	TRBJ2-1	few	CASSPASPVYNEQFF	TGCGCCAGCAGCCCTGCCTCCCCCGTTTACAATGAGCAGTTCTTC
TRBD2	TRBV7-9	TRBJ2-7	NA	CASSLGLAVIYEQYF	TGTGCCAGCAGCTTGGGACTAGCGGTGATCTACGAGCAGTACTTC
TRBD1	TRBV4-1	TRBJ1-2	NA	CASSQDGTGTWYGYTF	TGCGCCAGCAGCCAAGATGGGACAGGGACTTGGTATGGCTACACCTTC
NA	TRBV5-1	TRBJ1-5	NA	CASSLEGVRVGNQPQHF	TGCGCCAGCAGCCTTGAGGGAGTGAGGGTCGGCAATCAGCCCCAGCATTTT
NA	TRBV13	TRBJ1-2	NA	CASSPDTDGGYTF	TGTGCCAGCAGCCCGGACACCGATGGAGGCTACACCTTC
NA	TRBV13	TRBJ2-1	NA	CASSLGFWDTRSYNEQFF	TGTGCCAGCAGCTTAGGGTTCTGGGACACTAGATCCTACAATGAGCAGTTCTTC
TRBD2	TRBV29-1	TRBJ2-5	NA	CSVGGLAGASGETQYF	TGCAGCGTTGGGGGACTAGCGGGGGCCTCCGGGGAGACCCAGTACTTC
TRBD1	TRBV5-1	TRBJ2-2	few	CASSAGQGGTGELFF	TGCGCCAGCAGCGCTGGACAGGGTGGCACCGGGGAGCTGTTTTTT
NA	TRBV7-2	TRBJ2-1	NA	CASMGRSIEQFF	TGTGCCAGTATGGGCCGATCGATTGAGCAGTTCTTC
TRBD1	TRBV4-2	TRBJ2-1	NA	CASAKYKDRAPNEQFF	TGTGCCAGCGCGAAGTATAAGGACAGGGCCCCCAATGAGCAGTTCTTC
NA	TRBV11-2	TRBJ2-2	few	CASHFTGSGELFF	TGTGCCAGCCATTTTACGGGGTCCGGGGAGCTGTTTTTT
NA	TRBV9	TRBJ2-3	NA	CASSVLLNTDTQYF	TGTGCCAGCAGCGTGCTTCTTAACACAGATACGCAGTATTTT
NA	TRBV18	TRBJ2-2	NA	CASSPGVGSDTGELFF	TGTGCCAGCTCACCAGGAGTGGGGTCGGACACCGGGGAGCTGTTTTTT
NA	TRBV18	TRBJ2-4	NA	CASSPPSRVAKNIQYF	TGTGCCAGCTCACCACCTAGTAGGGTAGCCAAAAACATTCAGTACTTC
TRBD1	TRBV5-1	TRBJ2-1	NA	CASSYTGTGESEQFF	TGCGCCAGCAGCTACACCGGGACAGGGGAATCGGAGCAGTTCTTC
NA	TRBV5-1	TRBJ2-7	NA	CASSPTTDSYEQYF	TGCGCCAGCAGCCCAACGACGGATTCCTACGAGCAGTACTTC
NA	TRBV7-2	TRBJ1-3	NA	CASTLGGNTIYF	TGTGCCAGCACTCTTGGAGGAAACACCATATATTTT
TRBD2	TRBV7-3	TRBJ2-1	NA	CASSLRLAGISGQFF	TGTGCCAGCAGCTTAAGACTAGCGGGTATTTCTGGGCAGTTCTTC
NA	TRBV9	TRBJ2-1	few	CASSAGTSLYNEQFF	TGTGCCAGCAGCGCCGGGACCTCCCTCTACAATGAGCAGTTCTTC
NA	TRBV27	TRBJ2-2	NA	CASSLSDPGAGPGELFF	TGTGCCAGCAGTTTATCCGACCCCGGGGCTGGTCCCGGGGAGCTGTTTTTT